This T cell receptor (beta chain) stems from a study of blood T cell repertoires in COVID-19. For the study at large: PBMCs, B-cell-depleted T cells, or T cells were the source of the cDNA or gDNA that made up the material.

The germline V gene encodes CDR1 SGHDN and CDR2 FVKESK. The CDR3 runs to 15 residues. Trimming left V 0 bases short and J 1 base short, with 9 bases between. Per the authors' pipeline: How many nucleated cells were present was estimated from reference gene primer amplification. The method was immunoSEQ multiplex PCR; TCRdb's version includes in-frame clones alone and lacks a portion of them. The V and J calls and clone size are taken from that table; D and trimming were inferred from the DNA. Of about 180,000 clones in the sample, 65% to 85% are singletons; the top ten hold around 7%. The receptor was isolated from a woman aged 40 to 49 with COVID-19, enrolled during active disease. Sequenced material: peripheral blood. This chain uses TRBV14 with TRBJ2-5; D is unresolved. The CDR3 protein is CASSQEVYSQETQYF. The CDR3 bases are TGTGCCAGCAGCCAAGAAGTGTACAGCCAAGAGACCCAGTACTTC.